This T cell receptor (beta chain) was retrieved from a study of T cell changes during pregnancy in multiple sclerosis. This CDR3 has 16 amino acids. Trimming removed 10 bases from V and 4 bases from J; junction bases left unmatched: 18. In germline, CDR1 is MDHEN, CDR2 SYDVKM. Libraries were prepared by immunoSEQ multiplex PCR; TCRdb keeps only in-frame clonotypes and omits some of them. The sample gives some 58,000 clones, 96% of which show up once; roughly 2.5% is in the top ten. The sample in question was CD8+ T cells from peripheral blood mononuclear cells, obtained after pregnancy. The sequence came from a female donor with multiple sclerosis, enrolled in a pregnancy study. The J gene is TRBJ2-7, the V gene TRBV28; 8 bases line up with TRBD2. CDR3 sequence: CATGIGAGDFAYEQYF. CDR3 DNA: TGTGCCACAGGAATTGGAGCGGGAGACTTCGCGTACGAGCAGTACTTC.